The source of this T cell receptor (beta chain) is a study of blood T cell repertoires in COVID-19. Across the whole study: The United States, Italy and Spain were the sources of the acute and convalescent COVID-19 samples. Nucleic acid was either cDNA or gDNA, and it came from T cells, B-cell-depleted T cells, or PBMCs.

The CDR3 covers 16 residues. The V segment lost 7 bases and the J segment 6 bases; nucleotides outside the gene matches: 12. Germline V gives CDR1 MDHEN, CDR2 SYDVKM. In the source study's methods: Estimation of nucleated cell counts was performed using reference gene primer amplification. Data came from immunoSEQ multiplex PCR; TCRdb stores just in-frame clones and leaves some out. D and trimming come from the DNA, and the V and J calls and clone size come from that table. The sample has a few hundred thousand clones, approximately 90% seen once. This sequence was found in a man younger than 35 with active or convalescent COVID-19. The chain employs TRBV28 and TRBJ2-1; 10 nucleotides agree with TRBD2. The sequenced material came from peripheral blood. Here the CDR3 DNA reads TGTGCCAGCAAACATCGGAGCGGGAGGGCCTTCAATGAGCAGTTCTTC. Its protein product is CASKHRSGRAFNEQFF.